These 16 T cell receptor beta chains were all obtained from the same sample, sequenced in a study of OX40 agonist ivuxolimab in advanced cancers. The method was immunoSEQ multiplex PCR; TCRdb's version includes in-frame clones alone and lacks a portion of them. The sample comprises tens of thousands of clones, roughly 90% of which are singletons, and 0.3% to 0.4% rests with the top ten. This material consisted of CD4+ or CD8+ T cells sorted from blood, taken in a trial of the OX40 agonist ivuxolimab. These receptors came from an adult with an advanced solid tumor such as melanoma, head and neck, liver or kidney cancer.

V and J are TRBV27 and TRBJ2-1; D perhaps matches TRBD2 (6 bases). Germline assignment: CDR1 MNHEY and CDR2 SMNVEV (reference sequence). V lost 8 bases to trimming and J lost 5 bases, with 16 bases between them. This CDR3 has 14 amino acids. Written as DNA, the CDR3 is TGTGCCAGCTCTGCACCGGGAGCCCACAATGAGCAGTTCTTC. Residues: CASSAPGAHNEQFF.

The chain is built from TRBV7-2 and TRBJ1-2; D ambiguous. V was cut by 1 base and J by 7 bases, with 7 bases left in between. CDR3 length equals 12 residues. Germline V gene data show CDR1 as SGHTA and CDR2 as FQGNSA. CDR3 DNA: TGTGCCAGCAGCTTAGAAGGGTTTGGCTACACCTTC. Translating gives CASSLEGFGYTF.

This chain uses TRBV11-2 with TRBJ1-3, with D hard to call. CDR1 and CDR2 (germline): SGHAT, FQNNGV. The length of the CDR3 is 17 residues. The V end was cut by 3 bases, the J end by 0 bases, with 15 bases between. The CDR3 spells CASSLEQISTSGNTIYF. CDR3 in DNA: TGTGCCAGCAGCTTGGAACAAATTTCCACCTCTGGAAACACCATATATTTT.

This chain uses TRBV6-1 with TRBJ2-7; possibly TRBD1 for D (6 bases). Trimming pared 7 bases from V and 2 bases from J, leaving 9 bases between. The CDR3 is 12 amino acids. CDR1 is MNHNS and CDR2 is SASEGT in the germline V gene. CDR3 sequence: CASMQGTYEQYF. CDR3 nucleotides: TGTGCCAGCATGCAGGGGACCTACGAGCAGTACTTC.

The chain combines TRBV7-8 with TRBJ2-1, with TRBD2 matching 9 bases. This CDR3 spans 16 amino acids. V lost 1 base to trimming and J lost 1 base; unmatched junction nucleotides: 2. The germline V gene encodes CDR1 SGHVS and CDR2 FQNEAQ. CDR3 sequence (DNA): TGTGCCAGCAGCTTAGGGGCGGGGGGGTCCTACAATGAGCAGTTCTTC. This sequence encodes CASSLGAGGSYNEQFF.

The chain links TRBV29-1 to TRBJ2-5, with D possibly matching TRBD1 (7 bases). Trimming cost V 4 bases and J 4 bases, with 10 bases left between them. Germline V gives CDR1 SQVTM, CDR2 ANQGSEA. The CDR3 has 12 residues. This CDR3 reads CSVGQGGETQYF. CDR3 nucleotides: TGCAGCGTTGGTCAGGGGGGAGAGACCCAGTACTTC. Together with reference TRBV29-1 and TRBJ2-5, the CDR3 gives the full variable domain: SAVISQKPSRDICQRGTSLTIQCQVDSQVTMMFWYRQQPGQSLTLIATANQGSEATYESGFVIDKFPISRPNLTFSTLTVSNMSPEDSSIYLCSVGQGGETQYFGPGTRLLVL.

The chain recombines TRBV18 with TRBJ1-4, with 9 bases fitting TRBD1. The CDR3 consists of 16 residues. Germline loops: CDR1 KGHSH, CDR2 LQKENI. J lost 0 bases, V lost 4 bases, and 3 bases had no gene match. CDR3 DNA: TGTGCCAGCTCACGGGGACAGGGTGCAACTAATGAAAAACTGTTTTTT. Amino acids: CASSRGQGATNEKLFF.

The chain links TRBV7-2 to TRBJ2-2; D unresolved. The CDR3 runs to 15 residues. Germline V CDR1 and CDR2: SGHTA, FQGNSA. V was clipped by 1 base and J by 4 bases, with 10 bases between them. For the CDR3, the DNA is TGTGCCAGCAGCTTAGATGGAAGTGGCACCGGGGAGCTGTTTTTT. Translated: CASSLDGSGTGELFF.

The gene calls are TRBV18 and TRBJ2-3, with 8 bases fitting TRBD1. The ends lost 4 bases at V and 2 bases at J; junction bases unmatched: 2. The germline V gene encodes CDR1 KGHSH and CDR2 LQKENI. The CDR3 is made up of 14 amino acids. This chain's CDR3 is CASSRQGFTDTQYF. The CDR3 nucleotides are TGTGCCAGCTCACGACAGGGGTTCACAGATACGCAGTATTTT.

The CDR3 reads CASSLQRYTEAFF. DNA of the CDR3: TGTGCCAGCAGCTTGCAGCGTTACACTGAAGCTTTCTTT. J is TRBJ1-1 and V is TRBV11-3, with unresolved D. The V and J ends lost 3 bases and 3 bases respectively, with 8 bases between them. CDR3 size: 13 residues. CDR1 is SGHNT and CDR2 is YENEEA in the germline V gene.

The rearrangement links TRBV2 to TRBJ2-7; D is unclear. The CDR3 is 12 amino acids. V gave up 5 bases and J gave up 2 bases, with 7 bases separating them. Per the germline V gene, CDR1 is SNHLY and CDR2 is FYNNEI. CDR3 DNA: TGTGCCAGCAGTTGGTCGGCCTACGAGCAGTACTTC. The encoded protein is CASSWSAYEQYF. The full variable domain, with the rest looked up from reference TRBV2 and TRBJ2-7, is EPEVTQTPSHQVTQMGQEVILRCVPISNHLYFYWYRQILGQKVEFLVSFYNNEISEKSEIFDDQFSVERPDGSNFTLKIRSTKLEDSAMYFCASSWSAYEQYFGPGTRLTVT.

The DNA for the CDR3 is TGTGCCAGCAGCCCGGGTTCCCAAGAGACCCAGTACTTC. Its translation: CASSPGSQETQYF. The V call is TRBV11-3, the J call TRBJ2-5; no clear D. Trimming left V 5 bases short and J 1 base short, with 8 bases between. CDR3 length equals 13 residues. Germline V gives CDR1 SGHNT, CDR2 YENEEA.

This chain uses TRBV27 with TRBJ1-2, with D perhaps TRBD1 (5 bases). CDR1 is MNHEY and CDR2 is SMNVEV in the germline V gene (reference sequence). Deletions cut 10 bases from V and 4 bases from J, with 16 bases between. This CDR3 contains 13 residues. The chain's CDR3 is CAILAGTLYGYTF. CDR3 DNA sequence: TGTGCCATCCTGGCGGGGACCCTCTATGGCTACACCTTC.

V is TRBV21-1 and J is TRBJ2-5. TRBV21-1 is a pseudogene. This CDR3 is 13 amino acids long. The CDR3 DNA reads as TGTGCCAGCAGCTCCGGGGCCCAAGAGACCCAGTACTTC. The encoded protein is CASSSGAQETQYF.

This chain joins TRBV11-3 and TRBJ2-7; TRBD1 matches 7 bases. The germline V gene encodes CDR1 SGHNT and CDR2 YENEEA. The V and J ends lost 3 bases and 2 bases, in that order; junction bases with no gene match: 4. The CDR3 extends over 14 amino acids. CDR3 region: CASSLDGTAYEQYF. As DNA, the CDR3 is TGTGCCAGCAGCTTGGACGGGACAGCCTACGAGCAGTACTTC.

The chain uses TRBV25-1 and TRBJ1-1, with 11 nucleotides matching TRBD1. Unmatched junction bases numbered 8, after V lost 6 bases and J lost 2 bases. The CDR3 has 16 amino acids. Germline loops: CDR1 MGHDK, CDR2 SYGVNS. CDR3 DNA: TGTGCCAGCAGCGGGACAGGGGGTCCCCGAAACACTGAAGCTTTCTTT. This sequence encodes CASSGTGGPRNTEAFF.